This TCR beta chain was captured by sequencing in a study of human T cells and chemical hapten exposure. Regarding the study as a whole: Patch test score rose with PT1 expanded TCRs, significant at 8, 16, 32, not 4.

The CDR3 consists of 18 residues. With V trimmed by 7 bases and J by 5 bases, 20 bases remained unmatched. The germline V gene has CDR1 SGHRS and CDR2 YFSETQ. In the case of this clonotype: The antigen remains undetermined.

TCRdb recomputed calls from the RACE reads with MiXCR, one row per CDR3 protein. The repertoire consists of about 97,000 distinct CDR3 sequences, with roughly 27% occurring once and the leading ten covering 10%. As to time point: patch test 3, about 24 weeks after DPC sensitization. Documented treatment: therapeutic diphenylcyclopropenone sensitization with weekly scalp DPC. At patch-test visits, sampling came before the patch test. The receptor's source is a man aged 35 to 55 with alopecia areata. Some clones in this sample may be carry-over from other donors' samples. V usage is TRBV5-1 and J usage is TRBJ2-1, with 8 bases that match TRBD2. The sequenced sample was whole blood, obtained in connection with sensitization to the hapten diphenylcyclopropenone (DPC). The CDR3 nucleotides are TGCGCCAGCTCGGGGGGGCTGGTAGCGGGGCTTGAGGACAATGAGCAGTTCTTC. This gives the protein CASSGGLVAGLEDNEQFF.